This T cell receptor beta chain was obtained from a study of OX40 agonist ivuxolimab in advanced cancers. Concerning the study at large: Ivuxolimab was a fully human IgG2 agonistic monoclonal antibody targeting the costimulatory receptor OX40 (CD134). Intravenous ivuxolimab was administered to patients every 2 weeks at six dose levels: 0.01, 0.1, 0.3, 1.5, 3 and 10 mg/kg. Peripheral TCRbeta sequencing was intended to test whether TCR sequence diversity was altered and clonal T-cell expansion was caused by ivuxolimab. Of the approximately 50 dose-escalation patients, hepatocellular carcinoma was present in about 20, melanoma in some 15, renal cell carcinoma in 9 and head and neck cancer in 9. In the dose-escalation cohort, around 80% of patients were male, and the mean age was around 60 years with a range of roughly 20 to 79. Patients were allowed to have had prior anti-PD-1, anti-PD-L1 or anti-CTLA-4 therapy, and approximately 37% of the dose-escalation patients had been treated with checkpoint inhibitors. The paper covers the monotherapy dose-escalation part of the phase I ivuxolimab trial, which included N of about 50 patients. Three dose-escalation patients achieved partial responses, one with hepatocellular carcinoma and two with cutaneous melanoma. General conclusions and limits of the study: Low levels of normalized T-cell clonal expansion were also seen in some patients who did not respond. After ivuxolimab, more expanded clones were found on average in CD8+ T cells than in CD4+ T cells. The antigen specificity of the peripheral T cells that underwent clonal expansion was not determined. Clonal expansion of both CD4+ and CD8+ blood T cells was observed from baseline to week 6 at doses 0.1 to 3.0 mg/kg. In partial responders in the 0.1-3.0 mg/kg groups, normalized peripheral clonal expansion was found to be among the lowest, especially among CD8+ T cells.

As for this clone: Its antigen target is currently unknown. No base qualities exist here, and no much larger clone lies one base off it.

The trial excluded patients who had a history of autoimmune disease or who were on systemic immunosuppression. Peripheral blood for TCR sequencing was collected from all dose cohorts at baseline, on cycle 4 day 1, and on cycle 7 day 1. Samples were obtained from an open-label, multicenter, first-in-human phase I dose-escalation trial of ivuxolimab. Adults with locally advanced or metastatic melanoma, renal cell, hepatocellular, or head and neck squamous cell carcinoma were enrolled in the trial. CD4+ and CD8+ T cells were sorted separately from peripheral blood before TCR sequencing. Genomic DNA was extracted from sorted cells for sequencing of the TCRbeta CDR3 region. The immunoSEQ Assay was used for sequencing of TCRbeta CDR3 regions. Drawn from immuneACCESS, this table holds only the in-frame rearrangements with V and J called that TCRdb kept. Clones are partly lost; checked studies trace under half to an unresolved V gene and leave the rest unexplained. A total of around 70,000 clones appear in this sample, 70% to 90% of them only once. Of the sample, 5.5% to 7% is held by the ten largest clones.

V was cut back by 5 bases and J by 0 bases, leaving a gap of 11 bases between them. CDR1 LNHNV and CDR2 YYDKDF are derived from the germline V gene (reference sequence). Reading from cysteine to phenylalanine, the CDR3 counts 16 amino acids. Of all the DNA, just the CDR3 is kept, 48 bases in frame from base 1. The clonotype comes from an adult with an advanced solid tumor such as melanoma, head and neck, liver or kidney cancer. This sample comprised CD4+ or CD8+ T cells sorted from blood, obtained in a trial of the OX40 agonist ivuxolimab. This chain is built from TRBV15 and TRBJ2-6; the D gene cannot be named for sure. The DNA sequence is as follows: TGTGCCACCAGCGCCCGCAGGAGCTCTGGGGCCAACGTCCTGACTTTC. Translation gives CATSARRSSGANVLTF.